These 18 T cell receptor beta chains were sequenced from one sample in a study of T cells expressing NK-cell markers (dated by TCRdb to 2018 to 2021). Library preparation was by 5' RACE. This sample was sequenced with an Illumina HiSeq 2000. Once TCRdb had reprocessed the reads, it stored one entry per CDR3 protein sequence and supplied no DNA. This sample's table contains approximately 420,000 distinct CDR3 sequences. Roughly 10% of the sample rests with the top ten. The sequencing sample was made of blood T cells: a sorted CD56 or NKG2C T cell subset, CD4+ or CD8+ T cells, or bulk PBMC T cells (not recorded which). The origin of the receptors is a woman in her forties or fifties in good health. Donor details come from another sample of the same person, matched by shared clones.

CDR3 sequence reads: CASSSKPSLNEKLFF. This chain connects TRBV5-1 to TRBJ1-4. Germline V gene lookup returns CDR1 SGHRS and CDR2 YFSETQ. CDR3 length equals 15 residues.

This chain links TRBV5-5 with TRBJ2-1. CDR3 length equals 14 residues. Germline-derived CDR1 and CDR2 are SGHKS and YYEKEE (reference sequence). The CDR3 sequence is CASSFTRRGNEQFF.

The gene calls are TRBV20-1 and TRBJ2-1. The CDR3 covers 13 residues. The germline V gene encodes CDR1 DFQATT and CDR2 SNEGSKA (reference sequence). The CDR3 protein is CSASSRRFGEQFF.

The rearrangement uses TRBV20-1 and TRBJ1-5. CDR1 and CDR2 (germline): DFQATT, SNEGSKA (reference sequence). The CDR3 runs 12 residues. CDR3: CSVGALNQPQHF.

This sequence joins TRBV7-3 and TRBJ2-5; TCRdb selects TRBD2, and the lack of DNA leaves this call unchecked. The CDR3 contains 14 residues. Germline values: CDR1 SGHTA, CDR2 FQGTGA. The CDR3 is CASSLSGAEETQYF.

V and J are TRBV9 and TRBJ2-3; TCRdb calls TRBD2, which cannot be checked without DNA. Germline CDR1 SGDLS, CDR2 YYNGEE. This CDR3 has 15 residues. CDR3 region: CASSPQRSSTDTQYF.

V usage is TRBV5-6 and J usage is TRBJ1-1; the D call of TRBD1 rests on TCRdb alone, since no DNA is present to check it. CDR1 SGHDT and CDR2 YYEEEE come from the germline V gene. The CDR3 loop spans 13 amino acids. The CDR3 region is CASSPRPHAEAFF. Together with reference TRBV5-6 and TRBJ1-1, the CDR3 gives the full variable domain: DAGVTQSPTHLIKTRGQQVTLRCSPKSGHDTVSWYQQALGQGPQFIFQYYEEEERQRGNFPDRFSGHQFPNYSSELNVNALLLGDSALYLCASSPRPHAEAFFGQGTRLTVV.

The V and J genes are TRBV12-3 or TRBV12-4 and TRBJ2-1; TCRdb's assignment of TRBD2 cannot be checked, as there is no DNA. The CDR3 is made up of 15 amino acids. CDR3 protein: CASSYPAGAENEQFF.

The V gene is TRBV20-1, the J gene TRBJ2-1; as DNA is missing, the TRBD1 call by TCRdb cannot be tested. CDR3 length: 13 amino acids. Germline CDR1 reads DFQATT; CDR2 reads SNEGSKA (reference sequence). CDR3 sequence: CSARTGGIGEQFF.

The V gene is TRBV30, the J gene TRBJ2-2; TCRdb proposes TRBD1, but this gene call is untestable without DNA. Germline V gene data show CDR1 as GTSNPN and CDR2 as SVGIG (reference sequence). The CDR3 has 14 amino acids. CDR3 in amino acids: CAWRPPSDTGELFF.

The CDR3 loop reads CASSPGSSGEDNEQFF. This chain connects TRBV3-1 to TRBJ2-1; lacking DNA, the TRBD2 call made by TCRdb goes unchecked. Germline V gene sequence: CDR1 LGHDT, CDR2 YNNKEL (reference sequence). The CDR3 length is 16 residues.

The V call is TRBV5-1, the J call TRBJ2-1; TCRdb's D gene call, TRBD2, goes unchecked for lack of DNA. Germline assignment: CDR1 SGHRS and CDR2 YFSETQ. CDR3 length: 17 amino acids. The CDR3 here is CASSLAPRLAGANEQFF.

The chain links TRBV10-2 to TRBJ2-2. CDR1 WSHSY and CDR2 SAAADI come from the germline V gene. The CDR3 consists of 13 residues. The CDR3 here is CASSTAETGELFF.

This chain uses TRBV11-2 with TRBJ1-2; the TCRdb call, TRBD1, lacks DNA for checking. Germline V gene data show CDR1 as SGHAT and CDR2 as FQNNGV. CDR3 length: 13 residues. The chain's CDR3 is CASSLGVSGSYTF.

The chain has TRBV6-2 or TRBV6-3 and TRBJ2-4; lacking DNA, the TRBD1 call made by TCRdb goes unchecked. CDR3 size: 13 residues. Germline lookup yields CDR1 MNHEY and CDR2 SVGEGT. This chain's CDR3 is CASSLDRVNIQYF.

J is TRBJ2-5 and V is TRBV14; TCRdb's assignment of TRBD1 cannot be checked, as there is no DNA. Germline CDR1 SGHDN, CDR2 FVKESK. The length of the CDR3 is 15 residues. This chain's CDR3 is CASSQGGQGKETQYF.

The chain links TRBV10-2 to TRBJ1-5. This CDR3 is built from 16 residues. Germline V gene sequence: CDR1 WSHSY, CDR2 SAAADI. CDR3 residues: CASSESTHVSNQPQHF.

The rearrangement uses TRBV30 and TRBJ2-2; TCRdb selects TRBD2, and the lack of DNA leaves this call unchecked. This CDR3 spans 15 amino acids. Germline assignment: CDR1 GTSNPN and CDR2 SVGIG (reference sequence). CDR3: CAWSGLAGGSGELFF. The full variable domain, with the rest looked up from reference TRBV30 and TRBJ2-2, is SQTIHQWPATLVQPVGSPLSLECTVEGTSNPNLYWYRQAAGRGLQLLFYSVGIGQISSEVPQNLSASRPQDRQFILSSKKLLLSDSGFYLCAWSGLAGGSGELFFGEGSRLTVL.